This T cell receptor beta chain comes out of a study of T-cell reconstitution after alpha-beta-depleted transplantation in children. General study results and limits: Where alpha-beta T cells came from about two months after transplant was reportedly several hundred expanded graft clones. Among T cells one year after transplant, newly produced cells accounted for most counts and diversity.

The V and J ends lost 6 bases and 6 bases respectively, with 24 bases between them. This CDR3 is 17 amino acids long. Unique molecular identifiers featured in how the TCRbeta library was prepared. TCRdb re-derived calls from the PCR reads in MiXCR, one entry per CDR3 protein. The sample includes about 640,000 distinct CDR3 sequences, 10% to 15% seen only once; the top ten take about 2.2%. A word on this clonotype: Its antigen remains unidentified.

This TCR came from a male patient between 10 and 17 years old who had a stem cell transplant for acute myeloid leukemia, so the T cells may come from the graft donor. Sequences were derived from PBMCs, mostly from graft donor cells, sampled 360 days after TCRalphabeta/CD19-depleted stem cell transplant. The chain is built from TRBV12-3 or TRBV12-4 and TRBJ1-5, with D possibly TRBD1 on 5 matching bases. DNA for the CDR3: TGTGCCAGCAGCCAAACCGGGGCGGGGCTAGTGAGTCAGCCCCAGCATTTT. Translating gives CASSQTGAGLVSQPQHF.